This T cell receptor (beta chain) was obtained from a study of human T cells and chemical hapten exposure. This clonotype appeared a few times. Described time point: pre-sensitization, week 0. The treatment is: therapeutic diphenylcyclopropenone sensitization with weekly scalp DPC. This CDR3 is 14 amino acids long. Germline assignment: CDR1 MDHEN and CDR2 SYDVKM. Trimming took 4 bases from V and 3 from J, leaving 13 bases between them. TCRdb analysed the RACE reads with MiXCR anew, one entry per CDR3 protein. The repertoire holds roughly 260,000 distinct CDR3 sequences, with more than 6.5% as singletons.

Specimen: whole blood, collected in connection with sensitization to the hapten diphenylcyclopropenone (DPC). This TCR derives from a woman aged 35 to 49 with alopecia areata. Some clones in this sample may be carry-over from other donors' samples. The V call is TRBV28, the J call TRBJ2-7; D remains ambiguous. The chain's CDR3 is CASSSTNNGYEQYF. The CDR3 DNA reads as TGTGCCAGCAGTTCGACCAATAACGGCTACGAGCAGTACTTC. The full variable domain, completed using reference TRBV28 and TRBJ2-7, is DVKVTQSSRYLVKRTGEKVFLECVQDMDHENMFWYRQDPGLGLRLIYFSYDVKMKEKGDIPEGYSVSREKKERFSLILESASTNQTSMYLCASSSTNNGYEQYFGPGTRLTVT.